This T cell receptor (beta chain) was profiled in a study of blood T cell repertoires in COVID-19 (dated by TCRdb to about 2020). Background for the entire study: Collaborator samples came from the United States, Italy and Spain and covered acute and convalescent phases of COVID-19. The samples were drawn from the first 160 participants of the ongoing ImmuneRACE study and from 1,254 subjects provided by 6 global collaborators. The dataset comprised deeply sampled blood TCRbeta repertoires from subjects exposed to, actively infected with, or recovered from COVID-19. Where HLA class I and class II types were available, the types were taken from metadata supplied by the sample provider, not from assay-based typing. The repertoires were released in a freely available public database meant as a resource for research on the immune response to SARS-CoV-2. A de-identified subject ID, COVID-19 status, age in years and sex were almost always included in the sample metadata. The material from the prospective study consisted of cDNA or gDNA derived from T cells, B-cell-depleted T cells, or PBMCs.

Regarding this clone: This clone's antigen is unknown. The record has no base qualities; no much larger clone is one base away.

The CDR3 holds 11 amino acids from the cysteine to the phenylalanine. The CDR3 DNA has 33 bases and is translated from base 1. The germline V gene (reference sequence) specifies LNHDA as CDR1 and SQIVND as CDR2. TCRbeta CDR3 regions were amplified from genomic DNA using the immunoSEQ Assay, a bias-controlled multiplex PCR. The paper's data handling went like this. Within the assay, amplification of reference gene primers was used to estimate how many nucleated cells each sample contained. To quantify the absolute abundance of each unique TCRbeta CDR3 rearrangement, sequence reads were collapsed and filtered. For each sample, productive Simpson clonality was calculated as the square root of Simpson's diversity index over productive rearrangements. TCRdb retrieved this table from immuneACCESS and kept in-frame rearrangements only. Not all clones are present; in checked studies, unresolved V genes account for under half, and no reason is known for the remainder. From that table come the V and J calls and clone size; the DNA was used to work out D and trimming. This sample has 200,000 to 250,000 clones in its table, and around nine tenths of those were observed once. 10% to 14% of the sample belongs to the ten largest clones.

Participants in the prospective study were aged roughly 18 to 90 years, lived in 20 to 25 United States geographic areas, and enrolled through a virtual design. Cohort assignment in the prospective study relied on participant-reported clinical history from a screening survey and a study questionnaire. Recovered participants in ImmuneRACE Cohort 3 were defined as having two consecutive negative NP/OP PCR tests, clearance from a healthcare professional, or resolution of symptoms. Mobile phlebotomists in the prospective study collected whole blood, serum and a nasopharyngeal or oropharyngeal swab from every participant. Over a 2-month period, participants in the prospective study had the option of providing additional blood draws and questionnaires. Before DNA extraction, blood samples from the prospective study were shipped at room temperature or frozen. Summary of the overall study and its limitations: The amount of clinical and demographic metadata varied by source and participant and was provided uncurated.

In this chain, TRBV19 is recombined with TRBJ1-2, with TRBD1 tentatively as D gene (5 bases match). The sample was PBMCs or T cells enriched from blood (not recorded which). The source of this sequence is a young man who had recovered from COVID-19. The DNA sequence follows: TGTGTTGCCGGGGGAAACTATGGCTACACCTTC. Translated, this gives CVAGGNYGYTF.